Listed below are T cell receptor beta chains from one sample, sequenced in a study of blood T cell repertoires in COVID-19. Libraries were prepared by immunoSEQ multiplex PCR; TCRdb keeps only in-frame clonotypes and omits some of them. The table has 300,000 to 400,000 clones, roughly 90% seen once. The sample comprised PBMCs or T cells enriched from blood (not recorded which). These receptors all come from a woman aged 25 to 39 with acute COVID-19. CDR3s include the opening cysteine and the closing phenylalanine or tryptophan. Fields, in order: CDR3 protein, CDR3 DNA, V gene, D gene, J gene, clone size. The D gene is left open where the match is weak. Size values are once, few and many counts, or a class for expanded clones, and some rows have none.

cdr3_aa: CASSQSWAGGHDGELFF
cdr3_nt: TGTGCCAGCAGCCAGTCGTGGGCGGGGGGGCACGACGGGGAGCTGTTTTTT
v_call: TRBV7-9
d_call: TRBD2
j_call: TRBJ2-2
clone_size: .

cdr3_aa: CASSLTGSPYEQYF
cdr3_nt: TGTGCCAGCAGTTTGACAGGATCACCCTACGAGCAGTACTTC
v_call: TRBV28
d_call: .
j_call: TRBJ2-7
clone_size: .

cdr3_aa: CASSVVAGGGGETQYF
cdr3_nt: TGTGCCAGCAGCGTAGTGGCGGGGGGCGGCGGAGAGACCCAGTACTTC
v_call: TRBV9
d_call: TRBD2
j_call: TRBJ2-5
clone_size: .

cdr3_aa: CASSSQGAWEKLFF
cdr3_nt: TGCGCCAGCAGCTCTCAGGGGGCTTGGGAAAAACTGTTTTTT
v_call: TRBV5-1
d_call: TRBD1
j_call: TRBJ1-4
clone_size: .

cdr3_aa: CASSESGQGYNEQFF
cdr3_nt: TGCGCCAGCAGTGAGTCGGGACAGGGGTACAATGAGCAGTTCTTC
v_call: TRBV10-1
d_call: TRBD1
j_call: TRBJ2-1
clone_size: .

cdr3_aa: CASSLAGDSYEQYF
cdr3_nt: TGTGCCAGCAGCTTAGCAGGGGACTCCTACGAGCAGTACTTC
v_call: TRBV7-2
d_call: .
j_call: TRBJ2-7
clone_size: .

cdr3_aa: CASSFLTGESLYNEQFF
cdr3_nt: TGTGCCAGCAGCTTTTTGACGGGGGAGAGTCTATACAATGAGCAGTTCTTC
v_call: TRBV7-2
d_call: .
j_call: TRBJ2-1
clone_size: .

cdr3_aa: CASTGGVGSSYEQYF
cdr3_nt: TGTGCCAGCACCGGAGGCGTAGGGAGCTCCTACGAGCAGTACTTC
v_call: TRBV25-1
d_call: .
j_call: TRBJ2-7
clone_size: .

cdr3_aa: CASSFAGDLYEQYF
cdr3_nt: TGTGCCAGCAGCTTTGCGGGGGACCTATACGAGCAGTACTTC
v_call: TRBV7-8
d_call: TRBD2
j_call: TRBJ2-7
clone_size: .

cdr3_aa: CASMRGQGGTEAFF
cdr3_nt: TGTGCCAGCATGAGAGGACAGGGGGGCACTGAAGCTTTCTTT
v_call: TRBV2
d_call: TRBD1
j_call: TRBJ1-1
clone_size: .

cdr3_aa: CASSPWTTGTSADNEQFF
cdr3_nt: TGTGCCAGCTCACCGTGGACCACCGGGACTAGCGCGGACAATGAGCAGTTCTTC
v_call: TRBV18
d_call: TRBD2
j_call: TRBJ2-1
clone_size: .

cdr3_aa: CASSEKGLEGGNEQFF
cdr3_nt: TGCGCCAGCAGTGAAAAGGGACTAGAGGGGGGCAATGAGCAGTTCTTC
v_call: TRBV10-2
d_call: TRBD2
j_call: TRBJ2-1
clone_size: .

cdr3_aa: CASSPSSGAETEAFF
cdr3_nt: TGTGCCAGCTCACCCTCCTCAGGGGCCGAGACTGAAGCTTTCTTT
v_call: TRBV18
d_call: .
j_call: TRBJ1-1
clone_size: .

cdr3_aa: CAWSVGRGEQFF
cdr3_nt: TGTGCCTGGAGTGTAGGTCGAGGGGAGCAGTTCTTC
v_call: TRBV30
d_call: .
j_call: TRBJ2-1
clone_size: .

cdr3_aa: CSASKTGQGNSPLHF
cdr3_nt: TGCAGTGCTAGTAAAACGGGACAGGGAAATTCACCCCTCCACTTT
v_call: TRBV20-1
d_call: TRBD1
j_call: TRBJ1-6
clone_size: few

cdr3_aa: CASSLTSAYNEQFF
cdr3_nt: TGTGCCAGCAGCTTGACTAGTGCCTACAATGAGCAGTTCTTC
v_call: TRBV7-2
d_call: .
j_call: TRBJ2-1
clone_size: .

cdr3_aa: CAISEPTKNTEAFF
cdr3_nt: TGTGCCATCAGTGAGCCGACAAAGAACACTGAAGCTTTCTTT
v_call: TRBV10-3
d_call: .
j_call: TRBJ1-1
clone_size: .

cdr3_aa: CASSSTGVVNQPQHF
cdr3_nt: TGTGCCAGCAGTTCAACAGGGGTGGTAAATCAGCCCCAGCATTTT
v_call: TRBV28
d_call: TRBD1
j_call: TRBJ1-5
clone_size: .

cdr3_aa: CASSQDGRMNTEAFF
cdr3_nt: TGTGCCAGCAGCCAAGATGGCAGGATGAACACTGAAGCTTTCTTT
v_call: TRBV3-1/TRBV3-2
d_call: .
j_call: TRBJ1-1
clone_size: .

cdr3_aa: CASSPPTGRVYTEAFF
cdr3_nt: TGTGCCAGCTCACCACCAACAGGGAGGGTATACACTGAAGCTTTCTTT
v_call: TRBV18
d_call: .
j_call: TRBJ1-1
clone_size: .

cdr3_aa: CASSSTGAAEKLFF
cdr3_nt: TGTGCCAGCAGCTCGACAGGGGCGGCGGAAAAACTGTTTTTT
v_call: TRBV7-8
d_call: TRBD1
j_call: TRBJ1-4
clone_size: .

cdr3_aa: CASSPGQGRGTEAFF
cdr3_nt: TGTGCCAGCAGCCCAGGACAGGGGAGGGGCACTGAAGCTTTCTTT
v_call: TRBV3-1/TRBV3-2
d_call: TRBD1
j_call: TRBJ1-1
clone_size: .

cdr3_aa: CASSLDGMKSGPLHF
cdr3_nt: TGCGCCAGCAGCTTGGACGGGATGAAGAGCGGTCCCCTCCACTTT
v_call: TRBV5-1
d_call: .
j_call: TRBJ1-6
clone_size: .

cdr3_aa: CASSLADKPYEQYF
cdr3_nt: TGTGCCAGCAGCTTAGCCGACAAGCCCTACGAGCAGTACTTC
v_call: TRBV11-3
d_call: .
j_call: TRBJ2-7
clone_size: once

cdr3_aa: CASSDTSGGHNEQFF
cdr3_nt: TGCGCCAGCAGTGACACTAGCGGGGGGCATAATGAGCAGTTCTTC
v_call: TRBV10-1
d_call: TRBD2
j_call: TRBJ2-1
clone_size: .

cdr3_aa: CASSRTVTTNEKLFF
cdr3_nt: TGTGCCAGCAGCAGGACAGTTACAACTAATGAAAAACTGTTTTTT
v_call: TRBV7-9
d_call: .
j_call: TRBJ1-4
clone_size: .

cdr3_aa: CASSPREGDLPNEKLFF
cdr3_nt: TGTGCCAGCTCACCGCGGGAGGGAGACCTCCCGAATGAAAAACTGTTTTTT
v_call: TRBV18
d_call: .
j_call: TRBJ1-4
clone_size: .

cdr3_aa: CASSLRDKFYGYTF
cdr3_nt: TGTGCCAGCAGCTTGCGGGATAAATTCTATGGCTACACCTTC
v_call: TRBV5-4
d_call: .
j_call: TRBJ1-2
clone_size: .

cdr3_aa: CASSLDHLAGGSTDTQYF
cdr3_nt: TGTGCCAGCAGCTTAGACCATTTAGCGGGGGGGAGTACAGATACGCAGTATTTT
v_call: TRBV7-2
d_call: TRBD2
j_call: TRBJ2-3
clone_size: .

cdr3_aa: CASSLQQTYNEQFF
cdr3_nt: TGCGCCAGCAGCTTACAGCAGACCTACAATGAGCAGTTCTTC
v_call: TRBV5-1
d_call: .
j_call: TRBJ2-1
clone_size: few

cdr3_aa: CASSPTGATEAFF
cdr3_nt: TGTGCCAGCAGTCCCACAGGGGCGACTGAAGCTTTCTTT
v_call: TRBV12-3/TRBV12-4
d_call: TRBD1
j_call: TRBJ1-1
clone_size: .

cdr3_aa: CATSDATVNQPQHF
cdr3_nt: TGTGCCACCAGTGATGCGACAGTCAATCAGCCCCAGCATTTT
v_call: TRBV24-1
d_call: .
j_call: TRBJ1-5
clone_size: .

cdr3_aa: CASSLRASGNGQQETQYF
cdr3_nt: TGTGCCAGCAGTTTGCGTGCTAGCGGGAACGGCCAACAAGAGACCCAGTACTTC
v_call: TRBV27
d_call: TRBD2
j_call: TRBJ2-5
clone_size: once

cdr3_aa: CASSLVPAYEQYF
cdr3_nt: TGTGCCAGCAGCTTGGTGCCGGCCTACGAGCAGTACTTC
v_call: TRBV5-4
d_call: .
j_call: TRBJ2-7
clone_size: .

cdr3_aa: CASSQEAWTHEQYF
cdr3_nt: TGCGCCAGCAGCCAAGAGGCGTGGACACACGAGCAGTACTTC
v_call: TRBV4-1
d_call: .
j_call: TRBJ2-7
clone_size: .

cdr3_aa: CASSPLAGSSYNEQFF
cdr3_nt: TGTGCCAGCAGCCCCTTAGCGGGGAGCTCCTACAATGAGCAGTTCTTC
v_call: TRBV5-6
d_call: TRBD2
j_call: TRBJ2-1
clone_size: once

cdr3_aa: CASSLVRGYEQYF
cdr3_nt: TGTGCCAGCAGCTTGGTCCGCGGTTACGAGCAGTACTTC
v_call: TRBV5-5
d_call: .
j_call: TRBJ2-7
clone_size: .

cdr3_aa: CASSEVESNEKLFF
cdr3_nt: TGTGCCAGCAGTGAGGTAGAGTCTAATGAAAAACTGTTTTTT
v_call: TRBV25-1
d_call: .
j_call: TRBJ1-4
clone_size: .

cdr3_aa: CASSTLSSGQVYGYTF
cdr3_nt: TGTGCCAGTAGTACCCTTTCCTCGGGACAGGTCTATGGCTACACCTTC
v_call: TRBV19
d_call: TRBD1
j_call: TRBJ1-2
clone_size: once

cdr3_aa: CASGPEPQHF
cdr3_nt: TGTGCCAGCGGGCCCGAACCCCAGCATTTT
v_call: TRBV6-5
d_call: .
j_call: TRBJ1-5
clone_size: .

cdr3_aa: CAWSPHQGSEQYF
cdr3_nt: TGTGCCTGGAGTCCCCACCAGGGAAGCGAGCAGTACTTC
v_call: TRBV30
d_call: .
j_call: TRBJ2-7
clone_size: .

cdr3_aa: CSAPQLEKLFF
cdr3_nt: TGCAGTGCTCCTCAACTGGAAAAACTGTTTTTT
v_call: TRBV20-1
d_call: .
j_call: TRBJ1-4
clone_size: .

cdr3_aa: CASIDFRGYNEQFF
cdr3_nt: TGTGCCAGCATAGACTTCAGGGGGTACAATGAGCAGTTCTTC
v_call: TRBV2
d_call: TRBD1
j_call: TRBJ2-1
clone_size: few

cdr3_aa: CASSQEGLNEKLFF
cdr3_nt: TGCGCCAGCAGCCAAGAGGGACTTAATGAAAAACTGTTTTTT
v_call: TRBV4-1
d_call: .
j_call: TRBJ1-4
clone_size: .

cdr3_aa: CAISEWEDSNQPQHF
cdr3_nt: TGTGCCATCAGTGAGTGGGAGGATAGCAATCAGCCCCAGCATTTT
v_call: TRBV10-3
d_call: .
j_call: TRBJ1-5
clone_size: .

cdr3_aa: CASSLGGGGSYEQYF
cdr3_nt: TGTGCCAGCAGCTTAGGGGGCGGGGGCTCCTACGAGCAGTACTTC
v_call: TRBV11-2
d_call: TRBD2
j_call: TRBJ2-7
clone_size: .

cdr3_aa: CAFTLQGMYEKLFF
cdr3_nt: TGTGCCTTCACCCTACAGGGGATGTACGAAAAACTGTTTTTT
v_call: TRBV30
d_call: TRBD1
j_call: TRBJ1-4
clone_size: .

cdr3_aa: CASSDRGWDGYTF
cdr3_nt: TGTGCCAGCAGCGACAGGGGATGGGATGGCTACACCTTC
v_call: TRBV6-2/TRBV6-3
d_call: TRBD1
j_call: TRBJ1-2
clone_size: .

cdr3_aa: CASSTRNTGELFF
cdr3_nt: TGCGCCAGCAGCACAAGGAACACCGGGGAGCTGTTTTTT
v_call: TRBV5-1
d_call: .
j_call: TRBJ2-2
clone_size: .

cdr3_aa: CASSSLTGTGGVGANVLTF
cdr3_nt: TGTGCCAGCAGCTCGTTGACCGGGACAGGGGGTGTTGGGGCCAACGTCCTGACTTTC
v_call: TRBV7-9
d_call: TRBD1
j_call: TRBJ2-6
clone_size: .

cdr3_aa: CASSSRQPASYNEQFF
cdr3_nt: TGTGCCAGCAGTTCCCGACAGCCCGCTTCCTACAATGAGCAGTTCTTC
v_call: TRBV6-2/TRBV6-3
d_call: .
j_call: TRBJ2-1
clone_size: .

cdr3_aa: CASSLAQGWGEKLFF
cdr3_nt: TGTGCCAGCAGCTTAGCGCAGGGATGGGGTGAAAAACTGTTTTTT
v_call: TRBV7-9
d_call: .
j_call: TRBJ1-4
clone_size: .